The sequence of this T cell receptor (beta chain) was determined in a study of blood T cell repertoires in COVID-19. Study as a whole: Samples representing acute and convalescent COVID-19 were sourced from the United States, Italy and Spain.

Assay: immunoSEQ multiplex PCR; the TCRdb copy retains only in-frame clones and omits some. The table records about 140,000 clones, just over 85% of them present only once. This CDR3 is 13 amino acids long. Germline V gives CDR1 SGHTA, CDR2 FQGNSA. V lost 1 base to trimming and J lost 10 bases; unmatched junction nucleotides: 2. Sequencing was carried out using peripheral blood. The V gene is TRBV7-2, the J gene TRBJ1-2; 11 bases align to TRBD1. The origin of this receptor is a woman in her sixties with acute or convalescent COVID-19. The CDR3 reads CASSLGGQGVYTF. In nucleotides, the CDR3 is TGTGCCAGCAGCTTAGGGGGACAGGGGGTCTACACCTTC.